The source of this TCR beta chain is a study of regulatory T cells in long-lasting Graves disease. Regarding the study as a whole: Examination was confined to peripheral blood, excluding thyroid tissue.

Construction of the TCR beta libraries employed iRepertoire HTBI primers in conjunction with Arm-PCR of CDR3 regions. TCRdb re-analysed the multiplex PCR reads in MiXCR, keeping a single row per CDR3 protein. Found here are around 450,000 distinct CDR3 sequences, roughly a fifth of them singletons; the top ten hold about 7%. Time point in this sample: persistent/refractory GD, antithyroid drugs over 5 years with positive TRAb. Preparation of the TCR library used RNA extracted from PBMCs. Germline lookup yields CDR1 MDHEN and CDR2 SYDVKM. Trimming pared 3 bases from V and 7 bases from J, leaving 24 bases between. The CDR3 runs 17 residues. Many counts were recorded for this clonotype. Its specificity is unknown.

Here the sequenced sample was peripheral blood mononuclear cells (PBMCs), taken when the disease was refractory, from a patient treated with antithyroid drugs. The V and J genes are TRBV28 and TRBJ1-2; D is undetermined. The source is a female donor with Graves disease. The CDR3 bases are TGTGCCAGCAGTTTGTTGCGCAGACACCCAGGTCCTGTTGGCTACACCTTC. It encodes CASSLLRRHPGPVGYTF.